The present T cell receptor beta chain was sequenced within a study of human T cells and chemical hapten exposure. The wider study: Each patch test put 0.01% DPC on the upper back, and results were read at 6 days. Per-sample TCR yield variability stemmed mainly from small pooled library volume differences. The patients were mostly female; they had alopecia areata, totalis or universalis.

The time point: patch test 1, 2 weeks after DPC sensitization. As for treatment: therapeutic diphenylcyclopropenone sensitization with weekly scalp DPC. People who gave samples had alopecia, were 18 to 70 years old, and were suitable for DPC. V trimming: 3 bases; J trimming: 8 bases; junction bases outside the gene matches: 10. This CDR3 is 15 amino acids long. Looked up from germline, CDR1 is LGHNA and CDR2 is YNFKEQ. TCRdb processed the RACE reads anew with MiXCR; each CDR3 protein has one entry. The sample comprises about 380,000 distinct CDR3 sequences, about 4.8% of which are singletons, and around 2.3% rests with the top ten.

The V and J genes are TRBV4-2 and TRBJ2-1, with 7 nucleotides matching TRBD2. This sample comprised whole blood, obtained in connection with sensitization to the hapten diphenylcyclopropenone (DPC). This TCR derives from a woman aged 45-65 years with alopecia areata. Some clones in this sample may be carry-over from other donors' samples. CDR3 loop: CASSQEAGLPHEQFF. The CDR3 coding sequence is TGTGCCAGCAGCCAGGAAGCGGGACTCCCCCATGAGCAGTTCTTC.